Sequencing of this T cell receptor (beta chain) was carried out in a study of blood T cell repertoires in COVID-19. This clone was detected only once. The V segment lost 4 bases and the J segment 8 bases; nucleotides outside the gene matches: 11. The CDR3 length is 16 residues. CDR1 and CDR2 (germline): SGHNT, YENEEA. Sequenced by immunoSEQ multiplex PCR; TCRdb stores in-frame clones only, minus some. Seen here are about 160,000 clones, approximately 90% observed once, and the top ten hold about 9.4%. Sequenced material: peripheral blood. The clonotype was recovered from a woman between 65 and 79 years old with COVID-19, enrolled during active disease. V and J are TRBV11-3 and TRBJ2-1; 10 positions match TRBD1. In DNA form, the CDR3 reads TGTGCCAGCAGCTCCGACCGACAGGGGGCGGTCGATGAGCAGTTCTTC. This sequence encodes CASSSDRQGAVDEQFF.